This is a list of T cell receptor beta chains from one sample in a study of cytomegalovirus exposure and HLA in healthy donors. Profiling relied on immunoSEQ multiplex PCR, and the TCRdb table lists in-frame clones only, not all of them. Of about 120,000 clones in the sample, approximately 85% are singletons; the top ten hold 4.9%. Material: PBMCs. The receptor set was obtained from a man aged 18 to 30 in good health and CMV-seronegative. Each CDR3 is given with its conserved first and last residue. The order of the fields is D gene, J gene, clone size, V gene, CDR3 protein, CDR3 DNA. D genes are given only for firm matches. Only part of the rows carry a size: once, few, many, or a class if the clone is expanded.

NA	TRBJ1-1	NA	TRBV27	CASSLGEGMAEAFF	TGTGCCAGCAGTTTAGGAGAGGGAATGGCTGAAGCTTTCTTT
TRBD2	TRBJ2-7	NA	TRBV5-1	CASSLAPSGGAEEQYF	TGCGCCAGCAGCTTGGCTCCTAGCGGGGGGGCCGAAGAGCAGTACTTC
NA	TRBJ1-1	NA	TRBV5-4	CASSRLGQTAEAFF	TGTGCCAGCAGCCGTTTGGGCCAAACAGCTGAAGCTTTCTTT
NA	TRBJ1-5	NA	TRBV19	CASSISQPPAQHF	TGTGCCAGTAGTATCTCCCAACCCCCAGCCCAGCATTTT
TRBD2	TRBJ2-1	NA	TRBV29-1	CSVVGTSGYEQFF	TGCAGCGTTGTTGGGACTAGCGGGTATGAGCAGTTCTTC
NA	TRBJ2-2	NA	TRBV5-1	CASIRDTSNTGELFF	TGCGCCAGCATCCGGGACACCTCGAACACCGGGGAGCTGTTTTTT
TRBD1	TRBJ1-4	once	TRBV6-5	CASSPRGQAEKLFF	TGTGCCAGCAGTCCCCGGGGACAGGCCGAAAAACTGTTTTTT
TRBD1	TRBJ2-2	NA	TRBV5-5	CASSLEGAHTGELFF	TGTGCCAGCAGCTTGGAGGGGGCGCACACCGGGGAGCTGTTTTTT
TRBD2	TRBJ2-3	NA	TRBV15	CATSSLGGGLDTQYF	TGTGCCACCAGCAGTCTCGGGGGGGGATTGGATACGCAGTATTTT
TRBD1	TRBJ2-2	once	TRBV18	CASSPARTGKTGELFF	TGTGCCAGCTCACCTGCCCGGACAGGGAAGACCGGGGAGCTGTTTTTT
NA	TRBJ1-5	NA	TRBV30	CAWSSGGRQPQHF	TGTGCCTGGAGTTCGGGGGGCCGTCAGCCCCAGCATTTT
TRBD1	TRBJ1-1	NA	TRBV30	CAWRRDRGLTPNTEAFF	TGTGCCTGGAGGCGGGACAGGGGGCTTACACCGAACACTGAAGCTTTCTTT
NA	TRBJ2-7	NA	TRBV19	CASSIAGADYEQYF	TGTGCCAGTAGTATAGCGGGAGCCGACTACGAGCAGTACTTC
NA	TRBJ2-5	NA	TRBV5-1	CASSLVGGGRGETQYF	TGCGCCAGCAGCTTGGTTGGCGGGGGCCGTGGAGAGACCCAGTACTTC
TRBD1	TRBJ2-5	NA	TRBV5-1	CASSLWGDRGSQETQYF	TGCGCCAGCAGCTTGTGGGGGGACAGGGGAAGCCAAGAGACCCAGTACTTC